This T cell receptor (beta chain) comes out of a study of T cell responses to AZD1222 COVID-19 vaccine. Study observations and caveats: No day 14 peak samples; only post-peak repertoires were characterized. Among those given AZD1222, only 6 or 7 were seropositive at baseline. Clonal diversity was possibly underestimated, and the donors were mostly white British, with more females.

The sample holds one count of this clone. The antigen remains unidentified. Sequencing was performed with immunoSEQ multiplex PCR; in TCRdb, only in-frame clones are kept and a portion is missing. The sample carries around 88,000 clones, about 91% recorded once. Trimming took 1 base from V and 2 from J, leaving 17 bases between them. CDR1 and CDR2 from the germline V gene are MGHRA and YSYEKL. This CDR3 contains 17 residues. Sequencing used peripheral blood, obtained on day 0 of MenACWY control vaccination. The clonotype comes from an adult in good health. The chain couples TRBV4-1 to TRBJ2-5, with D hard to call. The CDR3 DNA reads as TGCGCCAGCAGCCAAGTTAGTTTTGGCCGGAATCAAGAGACCCAGTACTTC. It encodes CASSQVSFGRNQETQYF.